This T cell receptor (beta chain) was sequenced in a study of OX40 agonist ivuxolimab in advanced cancers. Whole-study context: Prior anti-PD-1, anti-PD-L1 or anti-CTLA-4 therapy did not bar entry, and roughly 40% had some. Partial responses occurred in three patients (one hepatocellular carcinoma, two cutaneous melanoma). Study outcomes and limitations: CD4+ T cells averaged fewer expanded clones than CD8+ T cells.

Autoimmune disease history or systemic immunosuppression excluded patients. Germline loops: CDR1 SGHRS, CDR2 YFSETQ. The CDR3 is made up of 15 amino acids. Trimming shortened V by 6 bases and J by 3 bases, and 16 bases separated the two germline ends. Regarding this clone: Its antigen is currently unknown.

Libraries were prepared by immunoSEQ multiplex PCR; TCRdb keeps only in-frame clonotypes and omits some of them. The data contain tens of thousands of clones, 87% of them singletons. The chain carries TRBV5-1 and TRBJ2-1; tentative D call: TRBD1 (6 bases). Specimen: CD4+ or CD8+ T cells sorted from blood, collected in a trial of the OX40 agonist ivuxolimab. The TCR was taken from an adult with an advanced solid tumor such as melanoma, head and neck, liver or kidney cancer. The CDR3 region has the DNA TGCGCCAGCAATGAGCTTGGGGGCCACTACAATGAGCAGTTCTTC. Its translation: CASNELGGHYNEQFF.